The rows below give T cell receptor beta chains drawn from one sample of a study of T cells after yellow fever vaccination. A single record per CDR3 protein comes from TCRdb applying MiXCR to the 5' RACE reads. The sample includes roughly 350,000 distinct CDR3 sequences, 4.1% of them seen just once. The sequencing used PBMCs, collected 5 days after the yellow fever booster vaccination. The receptors derive from a man aged 18 to 35 who received the YFV17D yellow fever vaccine. Both conserved end residues are part of each CDR3. Each record gives: clone size, D gene, V gene, J gene, CDR3 DNA, CDR3 protein. The D gene is left open where the match is weak. The size entry is marked missing in some rows and otherwise reads once, few, many or a size class.

>few|TRBD1|TRBV20-1|TRBJ1-5
TGCAGTGCTAGGGGACAGCTTAGCAATCAGCCCCAGCATTTT
CSARGQLSNQPQHF
>many|TRBD1|TRBV4-1|TRBJ2-2
TGCGCCAGCAGCCACTGGACAGGGTGGGCCGGGGAGCTGTTTTTT
CASSHWTGWAGELFF
>many|TRBD2|TRBV7-9|TRBJ2-7
TGTGCCAGCAGCTTAGCGGGGAGGGGATACGAGCAGTACTTC
CASSLAGRGYEQYF
>many|NA|TRBV5-1|TRBJ2-1
TGCGCCAGCAGCTGGATTACACAGGGTGGCGAGCAGTTCTTC
CASSWITQGGEQFF
>few|NA|TRBV5-1|TRBJ1-4
TGCGCCAGCAGCTTGGACGGGGAAAGGGCGGAAAAACTGTTTTTT
CASSLDGERAEKLFF
>NA|NA|TRBV10-3|TRBJ2-1
TGTGCCATCAGAATCGGGACTCGCAATGAGCAGTTCTTC
CAIRIGTRNEQFF
>NA|NA|TRBV6-5|TRBJ2-2
TGTGCCAGCAGTGGACGGATAGCCGGGGAGCTGTTTTTT
CASSGRIAGELFF
>NA|NA|TRBV7-2|TRBJ1-1
TGTGCCAGCAGCCCAGGCGGGGGCCAGCGCATCGAAGCTTTCTTT
CASSPGGGQRIEAFF
>NA|NA|TRBV3-1|TRBJ2-7
TGTGCCAGCAGCCAAGCTACCCTCTCCTACGAGCAGTACTTC
CASSQATLSYEQYF
>few|NA|TRBV4-1|TRBJ2-3
TGCGCCAGCAGCCACCCTAGGAGAGGCGATACGCAGTATTTT
CASSHPRRGDTQYF
>few|TRBD1|TRBV29-1|TRBJ2-1
TGCAGCGTTGAAGATCGACAGGGCGATGAGCAGTTCTTC
CSVEDRQGDEQFF
>few|NA|TRBV20-1|TRBJ1-6
TGCAGTGCTAGGGCCGACAGGTCAAATTCACCCCTCCACTTT
CSARADRSNSPLHF
>NA|NA|TRBV14|TRBJ2-3
TGTGCCAGCAGCCAAGATGAACGCGATACGCAGTATTTT
CASSQDERDTQYF
>few|NA|TRBV5-1|TRBJ2-5
TGCGCCAGCAGCTTGGCAGCCACGGTACAAGAGACCCAGTACTTC
CASSLAATVQETQYF
>few|NA|TRBV18|TRBJ2-1
TGTGCCAGCTCTCCTAGTAATGAGCAGTTCTTC
CASSPSNEQFF
>NA|TRBD1|TRBV7-9|TRBJ1-2
TGTGCCAGCAGCTTATTCGGAGGGGACAGAACCTCACTTATTTATGGCTACACCTTC
CASSLFGGDRTSLIYGYTF
>many|NA|TRBV7-2|TRBJ1-1
TGTGCCAGCAGGACCTGGGCAGGGTTCGCCACTGAAGCTTTCTTT
CASRTWAGFATEAFF
>few|NA|TRBV23-1|TRBJ2-2
TGCGCCAGCAGTCAATCCCCCGGACATTCGAACACCGGGGAGCTGTTTTTT
CASSQSPGHSNTGELFF
>many|TRBD1|TRBV7-3|TRBJ1-1
TGTGCCAGCAGCGCGGACAGGGGTACAACTGAAGCTTTCTTT
CASSADRGTTEAFF
>many|TRBD1|TRBV5-1|TRBJ2-1
TGCGCCAGCAGCTCCGGGACAGGGGGTCTGGGTGAGCAGTTCTTC
CASSSGTGGLGEQFF
>many|NA|TRBV20-1|TRBJ2-4
TGCAGTGCTAGAGATCACCCAGGGGGGAACATTCAGTACTTC
CSARDHPGGNIQYF
>NA|NA|TRBV7-2|TRBJ1-1
TGTGCCAGCAGCTCCCGGACAGCGCCACTCTCGGGGGCTTTCTTT
CASSSRTAPLSGAFF
>many|NA|TRBV24-1|TRBJ2-1
TGTGCCACCAGTGCGGGCTCCTACAATGAGCAGTTCTTC
CATSAGSYNEQFF
>NA|TRBD1|TRBV4-1|TRBJ1-4
TGCGCCAGCAGCCAGCCGGACAGGGGGCGCGGAAAACTGTTTTTT
CASSQPDRGRGKLFF
>NA|NA|TRBV7-9|TRBJ1-5
TGTGCCAGCAGCCCCGGCCGGGTAGGGCCCCAGCATTTT
CASSPGRVGPQHF
>NA|NA|TRBV4-3|TRBJ1-2
TGCGCCAGCAGCCAAGATAGGGACACGATCTATGGCTACACCTTC
CASSQDRDTIYGYTF
>few|NA|TRBV7-9|TRBJ1-6
TGTGCCAGCAGCGAGCGATATAATTCACCCCTCCACTTT
CASSERYNSPLHF
>few|NA|TRBV5-1|TRBJ1-1
TGCGCCAGCAGCGTGGGTATGGAGGGGCTGGGCACTGAAGCTTTCTTT
CASSVGMEGLGTEAFF
>few|NA|TRBV6-6|TRBJ1-3
TGTGCCAGCAGCTCCCCGGACATAGGAAACACCATATATTTT
CASSSPDIGNTIYF
>NA|NA|TRBV12-3/TRBV12-4|TRBJ2-1
TGTGCCAGCGGATTGGGGTTGCTCAATGAGCAGTTCTTC
CASGLGLLNEQFF
>few|NA|TRBV4-3|TRBJ1-1
TGCGCCAGCAGCCAAGATCTAACGGGGAAAGGGACTGAAGCTTTCTTT
CASSQDLTGKGTEAFF
>NA|NA|TRBV3-1|TRBJ2-4
TGTGCCAGCAGCCACACCCACGGTGGGGGGTTTCCAAACATTCAGTACTTC
CASSHTHGGGFPNIQYF
>few|NA|TRBV29-1|TRBJ2-4
TGCAGCGTTGAAGATTGGACACGGGACATTCAGTACTTC
CSVEDWTRDIQYF
>NA|NA|TRBV19|TRBJ2-6
TGTGCCAGTAGTCGGTCCTTCTCTGGGGCCAACGTCCTGACTTTC
CASSRSFSGANVLTF
>many|TRBD1|TRBV5-4|TRBJ1-1
TGTGCCAGCAGGAGAGGACAGGGGGATTATGGAGCTTTCTTT
CASRRGQGDYGAFF
>few|TRBD2|TRBV7-2|TRBJ2-1
TGTGCCAGCGGAGAGCGGGGGGGTTTCCGTGAGCAGTTCTTC
CASGERGGFREQFF
>NA|NA|TRBV7-9|TRBJ1-1
TGTGCCAGCGCCCCCGGGACACGGAACACTGAAGCTTTCTTT
CASAPGTRNTEAFF
>many|NA|TRBV18|TRBJ1-1
TGTGCCAGCTCACCTTCGGGGGGCACTGAAGCTTTCTTT
CASSPSGGTEAFF
>NA|NA|TRBV5-1|TRBJ1-1
TGCGCCAGCAGCCCCCGACAAGGGACGAGCGTTGAAGCTTTCTTT
CASSPRQGTSVEAFF
>few|NA|TRBV12-3/TRBV12-4|TRBJ1-2
TGTGCCAGCAGTCCACGGCTTGGGTATGGCTACACCTTC
CASSPRLGYGYTF
>many|NA|TRBV7-2|TRBJ1-3
TGTGCCAGCAGCCAAAGCACCGCAGGGTCTGGAAACACCATATATTTT
CASSQSTAGSGNTIYF
>many|NA|TRBV6-2/TRBV6-3|TRBJ1-2
TGTGCCAGCAGTTACCCCAGGAGTTTCGCCGTTTACTATGGCTACACCTTC
CASSYPRSFAVYYGYTF
>NA|TRBD1|TRBV27|TRBJ2-7
TGTGCCAGCAGCACCTACAGGGGAGCCTATAACGAGCAGTACTTC
CASSTYRGAYNEQYF
>few|TRBD1|TRBV24-1|TRBJ2-3
TGTGCCACCAGTGATTTGCCTCGGACAGGGACAACAGATACGCAGTATTTT
CATSDLPRTGTTDTQYF
>NA|TRBD2|TRBV9|TRBJ2-1
TGTGCCAGCAGCGCCCTAGGTGGGGGGGAGGGCGATGAGCAGTTCTTC
CASSALGGGEGDEQFF
>few|TRBD1|TRBV4-3|TRBJ1-6
TGCGCCAGCAGCCAAGATCGAAAGTACAGGGGGTATAATTCACCCCTCCACTTT
CASSQDRKYRGYNSPLHF
>few|TRBD1|TRBV7-8|TRBJ1-2
TGTGCCAGCAGCTTAAGGGACAGGGCTTATGGCTACACCTTC
CASSLRDRAYGYTF
>many|NA|TRBV5-5|TRBJ1-2
TGTGCCAGCAGCTTGGCGACAACAGGGAATTATGGCTACACCTTC
CASSLATTGNYGYTF
>few|TRBD1|TRBV11-2|TRBJ1-2
TGTGCCAGCAGCTCCGTCCGACAGGGCTATGGCTACACCTTC
CASSSVRQGYGYTF
>few|NA|TRBV7-8|TRBJ1-3
TGTGCCAGCAGCTTAGCGGGGGGTGACACCATATATTTT
CASSLAGGDTIYF
>few|NA|TRBV7-9|TRBJ1-1
TGTGCCAGCAGCTTAGCTCCGGGACCGACGAACACTGAAGCTTTCTTT
CASSLAPGPTNTEAFF
>NA|NA|TRBV5-1|TRBJ2-2
TGCGCCAGCAGCGCGGCAAACACCGGGGAGCTGTTTTTT
CASSAANTGELFF
>few|NA|TRBV7-2|TRBJ1-1
TGTGCCAGCAGCTACCGTGGGGGGATGAACACTGAAGCTTTCTTT
CASSYRGGMNTEAFF
>NA|TRBD1|TRBV28|TRBJ1-5
TGTGCCAGCAGTCTGACAGGGCGCAATCAGCCCCAGCATTTT
CASSLTGRNQPQHF
>many|TRBD1|TRBV3-1|TRBJ2-7
TGTGCCAGCAGCTTCGGGACAGGGAGGTCCTACGAGCAGTACTTC
CASSFGTGRSYEQYF
>few|NA|TRBV5-1|TRBJ2-2
TGCGCCAGCAGCTTGGCCGTGAGGGGTTCCACCGGGGAGCTGTTTTTT
CASSLAVRGSTGELFF
>many|NA|TRBV20-1|TRBJ2-5
TGCAGTGCTAGGACTCTAGGGGGGGCCGTGAAGACCCAGTACTTC
CSARTLGGAVKTQYF